This TCR beta chain was found in a study of radiotherapy plus CTLA-4 blockade in lung cancer. In the study overall: Objective responses arose in approximately 19% of patients, and under 40% experienced disease control. Broader study findings: Among reported predictors of response, early blood T cell clone dynamics with interferon-beta performed best. TCR clones from tumors expanded in blood after radiotherapy plus ipilimumab.

The CDR3 is made up of 14 amino acids. Looked up from germline, CDR1 is MNHEY and CDR2 is SVGAGI. V was trimmed by 6 bases and J by 1 base, leaving 12 bases between them. Assay: immunoSEQ multiplex PCR; the TCRdb copy retains only in-frame clones and omits some. The table includes tens of thousands of clones, roughly four fifths detected once. Receiving focal radiation plus CTLA-4 blockade with ipilimumab were patients who had chemo-refractory metastatic non-small-cell lung cancer. This clone was detected only once. Its target is unknown. The sequence was collected from a human donor with non-small cell lung cancer who had a complete response to radiotherapy plus ipilimumab. The specimen comprised peripheral blood, sampled from a patient treated with radiotherapy plus ipilimumab. The chain links TRBV6-5 to TRBJ1-1; D is uncertain. In DNA, the CDR3 is TGTGCCAGCAGCCCCCTTGGGAGGAACACTGAAGCTTTCTTT. Amino acids: CASSPLGRNTEAFF.